The clone carrying this T cell receptor beta chain was found a few times. The data stem from a study of identical twins. TCRdb passed the 5' RACE reads through MiXCR, listing each CDR3 protein once. The sample carries hundreds of thousands of distinct CDR3 sequences, 7.5% recorded once. These data were also filed under a second study, of yellow fever vaccine responses in identical twins. That source adds: In identical twins, vaccine T cell responses appeared partly shared and partly individual.

This receptor was obtained from a woman between 18 and 29 years old in good health. Sequencing input: CD8+ T cells sorted from blood.

The CDR3 sequence: CASNWGTGLSGELFF. Here the CDR3 DNA reads TGTGCCAGCAACTGGGGGACAGGGTTGTCAGGGGAGCTGTTTTTT. The genes are TRBV28 and TRBJ2-2; 9 nucleotides match TRBD1. Germline V gene sequence: CDR1 MDHEN, CDR2 SYDVKM. The junction had 11 bases not matched to a gene; V was cut back by 7 bases and J by 8 bases. This CDR3 has 15 amino acids.